This T cell receptor (beta chain) emerged from a study of blood T cells in healthy people across ages. Alongside a J-beta primer mix, a sample-barcoded 5' primer served in a second PCR lasting about 7 to 12 cycles. One entry per CDR3 protein, called by TCRdb with MiXCR from the 5' RACE reads. The table lists 1,800,000 or so distinct CDR3 sequences, 35% to 50% of them singletons. The CDR3 runs 14 residues. V shed 1 base, J shed 8 bases, and the junction held 5 bases outside the gene matches. In germline, CDR1 is SGHTA, CDR2 FQGTGA. The TCR sequence derives from a human donor in good health. The sequenced sample was blood. This chain joins TRBV7-3 and TRBJ2-1; the match to TRBD1 covers 7 bases. Here the CDR3 reads CASSLRRQGDEQFF. Here the CDR3 DNA reads TGTGCCAGCAGCTTAAGGAGGCAGGGGGATGAGCAGTTCTTC.